This entry lists 13 T cell receptor beta chains sequenced from one sample in a study of sequential checkpoint blockade in melanoma. TCRdb keeps only in-frame clones here, not all; method: immunoSEQ multiplex PCR. Of tens of thousands of clones listed, 75% to 85% are singletons. Stated treatment: randomized to nivolumab then ipilimumab (arm A) or the reverse (arm B). The source material was CD8+ T cells sorted from blood (inferred from file names), sampled from a patient given nivolumab and ipilimumab in sequence. The receptors originated from a human donor with melanoma.

In this sample, this clone turned up once. The rearrangement uses TRBV7-8 and TRBJ2-7; D might be TRBD1 (6 bases). The V gene's germline CDR1 is SGHVS and CDR2 FQNEAQ. CDR3 length: 15 residues. Trimming cost V 0 bases and J 3 bases, with 12 bases left between them. The CDR3 loop reads CASSLANRVDYEQYF. In nucleotides, the CDR3 is TGTGCCAGCAGCTTAGCGAACAGGGTGGACTACGAGCAGTACTTC.

The rearrangement links TRBV4-2 to TRBJ2-5; 7 bases line up with TRBD1. Germline V gene data show CDR1 as LGHNA and CDR2 as YNFKEQ. Trimming at V came to 5 bases and at J to 4 bases, leaving 10 bases not matched to a gene. The CDR3 spans 15 residues. CDR3 amino acids: CASSIRRDSRETQYF. In nucleotides, the CDR3 is TGTGCCAGCAGCATACGAAGGGACAGCCGAGAGACCCAGTACTTC.

The V call is TRBV7-9, the J call TRBJ2-4; D not certain. The CDR3 has 14 amino acids. Germline CDR1 and CDR2: SEHNR and FQNEAQ (reference sequence). The V end lost 8 bases, the J end lost 1 base, and 12 bases lay between the germline ends. The CDR3 region is CASSTGSAKNIQYF. DNA of the CDR3: TGTGCCAGCTCTACGGGTTCGGCCAAAAACATTCAGTACTTC.

In nucleotides, the CDR3 is TGCGCCAGCTGGGGGACAGGGACTGGAAACACCATATATTTT. Translation gives CASWGTGTGNTIYF. V gene TRBV5-1 combines with J gene TRBJ1-3, with 9 bases matching TRBD1. The CDR3 contains 14 residues. The V gene's germline CDR1 is SGHRS and CDR2 YFSETQ. V shed 7 bases, J shed 2 bases, and the junction held 4 bases outside the gene matches.

The V and J genes are TRBV7-6 and TRBJ1-5; maybe TRBD1 (5 bases). Germline CDR1 SGHVS, CDR2 FNYEAQ. CDR3 length: 11 residues. Trimming removed 5 bases from V and 11 bases from J, with 10 bases in between. CDR3 residues: CASSQGVTQHF. As DNA, the CDR3 is TGTGCCAGCAGCCAAGGGGTAACCCAGCATTTT.

This chain uses TRBV27 with TRBJ1-2, with TRBD1 as a possible D gene (5 bases). Deletions cut 5 bases from V and 3 bases from J, with 10 bases between. The CDR3 is 13 residues long. CDR1 is MNHEY, CDR2 SMNVEV, per germline (reference sequence). This CDR3 is CASSPTVYYGYTF. CDR3 nucleotide sequence: TGTGCCAGCAGTCCGACAGTATACTATGGCTACACCTTC.

This rearrangement joins TRBV7-6 to TRBJ2-1; TRBD2 is a possible D gene (6 bases). Germline lookup yields CDR1 SGHVS and CDR2 FNYEAQ. This CDR3 spans 11 amino acids. Trimming shortened V by 8 bases and J by 7 bases, and 9 bases separated the two germline ends. CDR3 sequence reads: CASRRGNEQFF. CDR3 sequence (DNA): TGTGCCAGCCGCCGGGGGAATGAGCAGTTCTTC.

This clone was recorded a few times. The CDR3 DNA sequence: TGTGCCAGCAACTTGTTCCGTAGCGGAACGACTCCCTACGAGCAGTACTTC. It is translated as CASNLFRSGTTPYEQYF. The chain is built from TRBV7-8 and TRBJ2-7; tentative D call: TRBD2 (6 bases). From germline, CDR1 is SGHVS and CDR2 FQNEAQ. With 7 bases removed from V and 2 bases from J, the gap between germline ends came to 24 bases. The CDR3 covers 17 residues. Combining the CDR3 with reference TRBV7-8 and TRBJ2-7 gives the whole variable domain GAGVSQSPRYKVAKRGQDVALRCDPISGHVSLFWYQQALGQGPEFLTYFQNEAQLDKSGLPSDRFFAERPEGSVSTLKIQRTQQEDSAVYLCASNLFRSGTTPYEQYFGPGTRLTVT.

The chain uses TRBV7-9 and TRBJ2-7; D might be TRBD1 (6 bases). With 6 bases removed from V and 3 bases from J, the gap between germline ends came to 18 bases. The CDR3 contains 15 residues. CDR1 SEHNR and CDR2 FQNEAQ come from the germline V gene (reference sequence). CDR3 protein: CASSSRVDRGYEQYF. The DNA of the CDR3 is TGTGCCAGCAGTTCGCGGGTGGACAGAGGCTACGAGCAGTACTTC.

The rearrangement joins TRBV7-9 to TRBJ2-7; the match to TRBD1 covers 10 bases. Germline-derived CDR1 and CDR2 are SEHNR and FQNEAQ (reference sequence). J lost 5 bases, V lost 7 bases, and 8 bases had no gene match. The CDR3 length is 14 residues. CDR3 bases: TGTGCCAGCATTCCGACAGGGGGCTACCACGAGCAGTACTTC. It is translated as CASIPTGGYHEQYF.

J is TRBJ1-1 and V is TRBV4-1, with D tentatively TRBD1 (6 bases). The germline V gene has CDR1 MGHRA and CDR2 YSYEKL. The CDR3 contains 14 residues. Trimming pared 1 base from V and 1 base from J, leaving 7 bases between. This CDR3 is CASSQGTANTEAFF. In DNA, the CDR3 is TGCGCCAGCAGCCAAGGGACAGCGAACACTGAAGCTTTCTTT.

V usage is TRBV6-5 and J usage is TRBJ2-7; maybe TRBD1 (8 bases). There are 15 residues in the CDR3. V gave up 6 bases and J gave up 3 bases, with 18 bases separating them. From germline, CDR1 is MNHEY and CDR2 SVGAGI. In DNA form, the CDR3 reads TGTGCCAGCAGCCCCGGGAGGACAGGGTACTACGAGCAGTACTTC. Its translation is CASSPGRTGYYEQYF.

CDR3 DNA sequence: TGTGCCGTTAATGGCTACACCTTC. Translating it yields CAVNGYTF. This rearrangement joins TRBV3-1 (or the pseudogene TRBV3-2) to TRBJ1-2; no definite D call. The V end was cut by 11 bases, the J end by 6 bases, with 4 bases between. The CDR3 is 8 residues long. Germline V gene data show CDR1 as LGHDT and CDR2 as YNNKEL (reference sequence).